The sequence of this TCR beta chain was determined in a study of T cells in Graves' hyperthyroidism and ophthalmopathy. General study results and limits: Stable hyperthyroidism was separated from ophthalmopathy by a model based on 13 V-J features.

RNA transcripts served as the template for amplifying TCR beta CDR3 regions. In the first-round RT-PCR of the TCR CDR3, the HTBI primer set was used. TCRdb reprocessed the multiplex PCR reads via MiXCR and lists one record per CDR3 protein. The sample contains about 600,000 distinct CDR3 sequences, around 15% of which appear only once. Details on this clonotype: Its antigen is not identified.

V was pared by 2 bases and J by 3 bases, with 3 bases of the junction left unmatched. The CDR3 is 13 amino acids. The germline V gene encodes CDR1 SQVTM and CDR2 ANQGSEA. This sequence was found in a woman aged 50 to 65 with Graves' ophthalmopathy. This chain joins TRBV29-1 and TRBJ1-2; 7 bases map to TRBD1. The sample consisted of blood. The CDR3 here is CSVERGQYYGYTF. CDR3 nucleotides: TGCAGCGTTGAACGGGGACAGTACTATGGCTACACCTTC.